The 25 T cell receptor beta chains below come from one sample, sequenced in a study of T cell repertoires in cytomegalovirus infection. TCRdb used MiXCR to reprocess the reads, holding one entry per CDR3 protein. This repertoire shows 600,000 to 700,000 distinct CDR3 sequences, 30% to 35% found once; its top ten account for 15% to 20%. The antigens these receptors bind are not known. This material consisted of cultured PBMCs, taken from culture after CMV antigen stimulation. The receptors come from a human donor in good health (CMV status not recorded). Some clones in this sample may be carry-over from other donors' samples.

This sequence joins TRBV15 and TRBJ2-6, with unresolved D. Germline V lookup: CDR1 LNHNV, CDR2 YYDKDF (reference sequence). Trimming removed 4 bases from V and 0 bases from J, with 10 bases in between. The CDR3 contains 16 residues. The CDR3 DNA reads as TGTGCCACCAGCATTGGCCTTTACTCTGGGGCCAACGTCCTGACTTTC. Its translation is CATSIGLYSGANVLTF.

V gene TRBV20-1 combines with J gene TRBJ1-1, with D perhaps TRBD1 (5 bases). The CDR3 covers 13 residues. Germline CDR1 and CDR2: DFQATT and SNEGSKA (reference sequence). The V end lost 5 bases, the J end lost 4 bases, and 14 bases lay between the germline ends. CDR3 nucleotide sequence: TGCAGTGCTGCTCGGTGGAGGGGCACTGAAGCTTTCTTT. Protein product: CSAARWRGTEAFF.

The J gene is TRBJ2-2, the V gene TRBV7-8, with D perhaps matching TRBD2 (5 bases). Trimming cost V 1 base and J 3 bases, with 21 bases left between them. The CDR3 has 19 amino acids. Germline V gene lookup returns CDR1 SGHVS and CDR2 FQNEAQ. In DNA, the CDR3 is TGTGCCAGCAGCTTAGGCCCTAGCCTCAGTGCATTAGACACCGGGGAGCTGTTTTTT. Translation gives CASSLGPSLSALDTGELFF.

This sequence joins TRBV12-3 or TRBV12-4 and TRBJ2-2; D not certain. Trimming stripped 3 bases from V and 5 bases from J, with 13 bases between. The CDR3 covers 15 residues. The CDR3 coding sequence is TGTGCCAGCAGTTTCGGACGGCTAAGGACCGGGGAGCTGTTTTTT. Translated: CASSFGRLRTGELFF.

In its sample, this clonotype was seen a few times. This chain connects TRBV4-3 to TRBJ2-7; D may be TRBD1 or TRBD2 (5 bases each). Germline V gene data show CDR1 as LGHNA and CDR2 as YSLEER. Between the trimmed V and J ends, which lost 1 base and 2 bases, there was a span of 21 bases. The CDR3 length is 18 residues. CDR3 in DNA: TGCGCCAGCAGCCAAGTAGGGGCCCCGGACTCGTTTACCTACGAGCAGTACTTC. It yields the protein CASSQVGAPDSFTYEQYF.

V is TRBV7-6 and J is TRBJ1-1, with TRBD1 identical over 7 bases. V shed 6 bases and J 3 bases; nucleotides not matched to a gene: 13. Germline CDR1 SGHVS, CDR2 FNYEAQ. CDR3 size: 16 residues. The CDR3 DNA reads TGTGCCAGCAGTCCCGGGGTAGGGGGCGGGGACACTGAAGCTTTCTTT. Translation: CASSPGVGGGDTEAFF.

This clonotype was observed a few times. The chain joins TRBV7-6 to TRBJ2-4; possibly TRBD1 or TRBD2 for D (5 bases each). The V gene's germline CDR1 is SGHVS and CDR2 FNYEAQ. There are 12 residues in the CDR3. V dropped 3 bases and J dropped 7 bases, with 7 bases sitting between them. The CDR3 reads CASSFEGNIQYF. As DNA, the CDR3 is TGTGCCAGCAGCTTCGAGGGGAACATTCAGTACTTC.

This clonotype was found a few times. The rearrangement links TRBV6-5 to TRBJ2-1, with D tentatively TRBD2 (6 bases). V was shortened by 0 bases and J by 8 bases, with 14 bases between the two germline ends. The length of the CDR3 is 15 residues. Per germline, CDR1 MNHEY and CDR2 SVGAGI. The CDR3 reads CASSYSGRPGDEQFF. The CDR3 bases are TGTGCCAGCAGTTACTCAGGGCGGCCGGGGGATGAGCAGTTCTTC.

A few counts support this clonotype. The rearrangement uses TRBV6-1 and TRBJ2-1; 14 nucleotides line up with TRBD2. V gave up 6 bases and J gave up 2 bases; unmatched junction bases: 12. The CDR3 has 19 residues. The V gene's germline CDR1 is MNHNS and CDR2 SASEGT. DNA for the CDR3: TGTGCCAGCAGGGGGGGGGGACTAGCGGGAGTCTCCCCCTACAATGAGCAGTTCTTC. It specifies CASRGGGLAGVSPYNEQFF.

The chain has TRBV7-9 and TRBJ2-7, with D possibly TRBD1 on 7 matching bases. The V gene's germline CDR1 is SEHNR and CDR2 FQNEAQ (reference sequence). The CDR3 is 17 residues long. Trimming took off 2 bases at V and 3 bases at J, with 20 bases between the two ends. The CDR3 reads CASSLHVASQGGYEQYF. Here the CDR3 DNA reads TGTGCCAGCAGCTTACATGTAGCGTCTCAGGGGGGCTACGAGCAGTACTTC.

DNA of the CDR3: TGTGCCAGCAGAGGCGGAGGGGTACGGCCCCAGCATTTT. The encoded protein is CASRGGGVRPQHF. This chain links TRBV2 with TRBJ1-5; possible D gene TRBD1, 5 bases. CDR1 SNHLY and CDR2 FYNNEI come from the germline V gene. The length of the CDR3 is 13 residues. The ends were cut back, 6 bases at V and 9 bases at J, with 15 bases in the middle.

The chain is built from TRBV20-1 and TRBJ2-7; 7 nucleotides align to TRBD1. The CDR3 spans 15 residues. Germline V gene lookup returns CDR1 DFQATT and CDR2 SNEGSKA (reference sequence). Germline trimming cut 3 bases from V and 5 bases from J; bases unmatched to any gene: 13. CDR3 coding DNA: TGCAGTGCTAGGAGTCCGACAGGGAATCGGGACGAGCAGTACTTC. Residues: CSARSPTGNRDEQYF.

This chain uses TRBV5-6 with TRBJ2-2; 10 bases align to TRBD1. In germline, CDR1 is SGHDT, CDR2 YYEEEE. Trimming removed 4 bases from V and 4 bases from J; junction bases left unmatched: 13. The CDR3 is made up of 18 amino acids. CDR3 residues: CASSGRDRGAPSTGELFF. CDR3 DNA: TGTGCCAGCAGCGGCCGGGACAGGGGTGCTCCCAGCACCGGGGAGCTGTTTTTT.

The rearrangement uses TRBV7-6 and TRBJ2-5, with D maybe TRBD1 (5 bases). The CDR3 consists of 15 residues. CDR1 is SGHVS, CDR2 FNYEAQ, per germline. Trimming took 1 base from V and 4 from J, leaving 13 bases between them. CDR3 DNA: TGTGCCAGCAGCTTAGAGCAGGGCTCGACAGAGACCCAGTACTTC. The encoded protein is CASSLEQGSTETQYF.

The chain recombines TRBV5-1 with TRBJ1-4; 7 bases align to TRBD1. Germline V gives CDR1 SGHRS, CDR2 YFSETQ. Trimming cost V 1 base and J 7 bases; bases outside gene matches: 13. CDR3 length: 17 residues. The CDR3 reads CASSLMPNTGAIEKLFF. The DNA of the CDR3 is TGCGCCAGCAGCTTGATGCCCAATACAGGGGCAATTGAAAAACTGTTTTTT.

This chain links TRBV19 with TRBJ1-5; D unclear. The CDR3 spans 18 residues. V lost 6 bases, J lost 6 bases, and 27 bases lay in between. The germline CDR1 and CDR2 sequences are LNHDA and SQIVND (reference sequence). The CDR3 DNA reads as TGTGCCAGTAGCAAGGCCCTCGGATCCGGGCAACCTCGTCAGCCCCAGCATTTT. The encoded protein is CASSKALGSGQPRQPQHF.

This clonotype was detected ten times or more. The genes are TRBV7-6 and TRBJ2-2; D gene uncertain. Germline values: CDR1 SGHVS, CDR2 FNYEAQ. With 8 bases removed from V and 6 bases from J, the gap between germline ends came to 10 bases. The CDR3 has 12 residues. CDR3 sequence reads: CASRREAGELFF. The CDR3 DNA reads TGTGCCAGCCGGCGAGAAGCCGGGGAGCTGTTTTTT.

The V call is TRBV4-3, the J call TRBJ1-1; TRBD1 agrees at 8 bases. Germline V CDR1 and CDR2: LGHNA, YSLEER. V gave up 2 bases and J gave up 3 bases; unmatched junction bases: 5. This CDR3 spans 15 amino acids. The CDR3 region is CASSQTTGVDTEAFF. The CDR3 nucleotides are TGCGCCAGCAGCCAAACGACAGGGGTGGACACTGAAGCTTTCTTT.

This chain links TRBV5-1 with TRBJ2-1, with 7 bases aligning to TRBD2. CDR3 size: 16 residues. Germline V gene sequence: CDR1 SGHRS, CDR2 YFSETQ. V shed 5 bases and J 7 bases; nucleotides not matched to a gene: 15. The CDR3 region is CASSGLGGGSGNEQFF. The CDR3 DNA reads TGCGCCAGCAGTGGCCTCGGCGGCGGGAGTGGGAATGAGCAGTTCTTC.

The chain uses TRBV6-2 or TRBV6-3 and TRBJ1-3; no clear D. CDR3 size: 12 residues. CDR1 and CDR2 (germline): MNHEY, SVGEGT. Trimming removed 0 bases at V and 8 bases at J, with 5 bases between. The CDR3 nucleotides read TGTGCCAGCAGTTACTCTACGGACACCATATATTTT. This translates into CASSYSTDTIYF.

A few counts support this clonotype. This chain joins TRBV13 and TRBJ1-4, with D hard to call. This CDR3 is 14 amino acids long. V was clipped by 2 bases and J by 7 bases, with 11 bases between them. The germline V gene has CDR1 PRHDT and CDR2 FYEKMQ (reference sequence). The CDR3 nucleotides read TGTGCCAGCAGCTTACGGGTGACACTTGAAAAACTGTTTTTT. Its translation: CASSLRVTLEKLFF.

A few counts support this clonotype. V usage is TRBV7-9 and J usage is TRBJ2-5; D is possibly TRBD1 or TRBD2 (5 bases each). V lost 4 bases to trimming and J lost 2 bases, with 11 bases between them. CDR3 size: 14 residues. Germline V gene sequence: CDR1 SEHNR, CDR2 FQNEAQ (reference sequence). This CDR3 is CASSSSGAQETQYF. The CDR3 DNA sequence: TGTGCCAGCAGCTCCTCCGGGGCACAAGAGACCCAGTACTTC.

The J gene is TRBJ1-2, the V gene TRBV6-5; D is undetermined. This CDR3 region has 13 residues. Germline V gives CDR1 MNHEY, CDR2 SVGAGI. V was trimmed by 5 bases and J by 4 bases, leaving 11 bases between them. The CDR3 DNA reads as TGTGCCAGCAGTCCCTCGACCTTCTATGGCTACACCTTC. Translating it yields CASSPSTFYGYTF.

As to this clonotype: At one of its ends the junction is not consistent with the germline gene, which may arise from a read error. The rearrangement uses TRBV19 and TRBJ1-2, with D tentatively TRBD1 (5 bases). The CDR3 has 13 amino acids. CDR1 LNHDA and CDR2 SQIVND come from the germline V gene (reference sequence). DNA for the CDR3: TGTGCCAGTAGTACGGATTTGGGGGAAGGCTACAACTTC. Encoded protein: CASSTDLGEGYNF.

This clonotype has just a few counts. The chain combines TRBV4-3 with TRBJ1-2; D gene unclear. The V end lost 1 base, the J end lost 3 bases, and 12 bases lay between the germline ends. The V gene's germline CDR1 is LGHNA and CDR2 YSLEER. The CDR3 extends over 15 amino acids. Written as DNA, the CDR3 is TGCGCCAGCAGCCAAGCTCTACGCATTTACTATGGCTACACCTTC. This translates into CASSQALRIYYGYTF.